The clone carrying this T cell receptor (beta chain) was seen ten or more times. No antigen is known for it. Per the germline V gene, CDR1 is SGHAT and CDR2 is FQNNGV. The CDR3 extends over 14 amino acids. V gave up 7 bases and J gave up 4 bases; unmatched junction bases: 9. As the library was built, unique molecular identifiers were attached to individual cDNA molecules. TCRdb recomputed calls from the RACE reads with MiXCR, one row per CDR3 protein. The sample consists of tens of thousands of distinct CDR3 sequences, around 10% of them appearing once. The record originates from a study of human T cells and chemical hapten exposure. General study findings and limits: Each of the donors had alopecia, so their immune responses may not resemble those of healthy people. Against controls, expanded TCRs gave rise to significantly more large CDR3 similarity clusters.

Time point in this sample: pre-sensitization, week 0. As for treatment: therapeutic diphenylcyclopropenone sensitization with weekly scalp DPC. It was unfractionated whole blood from which total RNA was extracted. The V and J genes are TRBV11-2 and TRBJ1-1; 7 positions match TRBD1. This receptor was identified in a woman in her thirties or forties with alopecia areata. Some clones in this sample may be carry-over from other donors' samples. This specimen consisted of whole blood, obtained in connection with sensitization to the hapten diphenylcyclopropenone (DPC). The CDR3 reads CASKVAGGFTEAFF. For the CDR3, the DNA is TGTGCCAGCAAGGTCGCAGGGGGATTCACTGAAGCTTTCTTT.